This TCR beta chain derives from a study of CD8 T cells in ankylosing spondylitis. Points from the study as a whole: As reported, disease-linked clones showed significant enrichment in matched ankylosing spondylitis synovial fluid. Made up of eight highly homologous variants, a TCR beta motif appeared characteristic of ankylosing spondylitis blood. Some of these motif variants have turned up before, in reports on reactive arthritis synovial fluid and blood.

MiXCR, run by TCRdb on the 5' RACE reads, gives a single entry per CDR3 protein. The sample carries over 200,000 distinct CDR3 sequences, around 17% recorded once. The CDR3 loop spans 14 amino acids. The germline V and J ends were trimmed by 4 bases and 2 bases, with 11 bases remaining between them. Germline assignment: CDR1 MNHNS and CDR2 SASEGT. As regards this clonotype: Its antigen is unknown.

The J gene is TRBJ1-1, the V gene TRBV6-1; the D gene is possibly TRBD1 (6 bases). The source is a male donor with ankylosing spondylitis. Sequencing input: blood, either unsorted or a sorted T cell fraction (not recorded which). CDR3 in amino acids: CASSAWTANTEAFF. CDR3 DNA: TGTGCCAGCAGTGCATGGACAGCTAACACTGAAGCTTTCTTT.